The clone carrying this T cell receptor (beta chain) was seen more than once but under ten times. Its antigen is currently unknown. The record originates from a study of memory CD4+ T cells and cytomegalovirus serostatus. Study outcomes and limitations: Suggested: most of the CMV-linked TCR signature lies in CD4+ memory cells. Of 150 to 200 reported CMV TCRbeta sequences, some 67 were found in memory CD4+ repertoires. CMV serostatus prediction reached median AUC about 0.95, or 0.9 with US-trained model.

Single viable CD3+CD4+CD8-CD45RO+ cells were sorted as the memory CD4+ T cells. Total CD4+ T cells were enriched by CD4 positive selection. V lost 0 bases to trimming and J lost 6 bases, with 9 bases between them. Germline CDR1 and CDR2: MNHNY and SVGAGI (reference sequence). This CDR3 comprises 13 residues. The assay was immunoSEQ multiplex PCR, and TCRdb's table has in-frame clones only and misses some. The profile shows some 53,000 clones, 75% to 85% of them singletons. This TCR derives from an adult in good health and CMV-seronegative. The sample taken for sequencing was memory CD4+ T cells from blood. V and J are TRBV6-6 and TRBJ2-7; D might be TRBD1 or TRBD2, each matching 5 bases. The CDR3 spells CASSYSGTSEQYF. The DNA of the CDR3 is TGTGCCAGCAGTTACTCTGGGACCAGCGAGCAGTACTTC.